This T cell receptor beta chain was obtained from a study of graft-versus-host responses after intestinal transplantation. Study-level information: For approximately 3 years after anti-thymocyte globulin induction, all recipients took tacrolimus and steroids.

The germline gives CDR1 MNHEY, CDR2 SVGAGI. V was clipped by 0 bases and J by 5 bases; unmatched bases: 5. The CDR3 is 15 amino acids. Study-level points and caveats: The presence of high graft-versus-host to host-versus-graft clonal ratios in allografts characterized patients with graft-donor T cell macrochimerism. Recipient-marrow GvH clones were detected, some having first appeared in ileum or blood. Circulating GvH clone levels at their peak were associated with HvG declines (early post-transplant).

Some clones are missing from TCRdb's copy, which holds only in-frame ones; the method was immunoSEQ multiplex PCR. The sample has more than 85,000 clones, about 92% seen once. Details on this clone: Its matching antigen is unknown.

This TCR was recovered from a human donor who received an intestinal transplant. The specimen comprised unstimulated CD8+ T cells sorted from spleen or lymph node cells, sampled before intestinal transplant. The chain links TRBV6-5 to TRBJ2-7, with 9 bases that match TRBD2. CDR3: CASSYSAGGPDEQYF. The CDR3, as DNA: TGTGCCAGCAGTTACTCGGCGGGGGGGCCTGACGAGCAGTACTTC.